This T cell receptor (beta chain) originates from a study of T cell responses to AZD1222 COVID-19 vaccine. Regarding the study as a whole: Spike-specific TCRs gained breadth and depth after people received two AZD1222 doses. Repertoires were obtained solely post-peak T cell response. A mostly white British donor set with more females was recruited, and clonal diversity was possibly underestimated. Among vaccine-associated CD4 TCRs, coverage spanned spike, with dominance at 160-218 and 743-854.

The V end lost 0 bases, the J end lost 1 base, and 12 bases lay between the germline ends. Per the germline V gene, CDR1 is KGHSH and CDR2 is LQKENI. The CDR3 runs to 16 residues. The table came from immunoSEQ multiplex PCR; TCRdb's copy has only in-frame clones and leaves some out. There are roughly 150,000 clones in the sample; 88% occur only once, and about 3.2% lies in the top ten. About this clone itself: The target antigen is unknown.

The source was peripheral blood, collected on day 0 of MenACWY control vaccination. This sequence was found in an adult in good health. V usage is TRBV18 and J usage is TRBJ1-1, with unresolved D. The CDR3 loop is CASSPPSKRKNTEAFF. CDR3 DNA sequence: TGTGCCAGCTCACCACCGAGCAAGAGAAAGAACACTGAAGCTTTCTTT.